One and the same sample provided the 2 T cell receptor beta chains below, sequenced in a study of T cells after somatic rescue of genetic block. Sequencing used immunoSEQ multiplex PCR; TCRdb keeps in-frame clones, though not all of them. The sample contains tens of thousands of clones, roughly 91% of which appear only once. The sample taken for sequencing was peripheral blood mononuclear cells (PBMCs). The receptors here all came from a man under 40.

This clone was seen once. The chain uses TRBV2 and TRBJ2-3; perhaps TRBD2 as D (5 bases). This CDR3 comprises 14 residues. V shed 4 bases and J shed 2 bases, with 10 bases lying between them. Germline values: CDR1 SNHLY, CDR2 FYNNEI. The CDR3 nucleotides are TGTGCCAGCAGTGTGGAGGTTGACACAGATACGCAGTATTTT. Its translation: CASSVEVDTDTQYF.

V and J are TRBV18 and TRBJ2-7; D gene ambiguous. The CDR3 is made up of 13 amino acids. Trimming shortened V by 0 bases and J by 7 bases, and 10 bases separated the two germline ends. Germline loops: CDR1 KGHSH, CDR2 LQKENI. The CDR3 bases are TGTGCCAGCTCACCACCGTCCGGATGGGAGCAGTACTTC. The encoded protein is CASSPPSGWEQYF.